A selection of T cell receptor beta chains follows, all from one sample in a study of identifying expanded T cells in peripheral blood. The table came from immunoSEQ multiplex PCR; TCRdb's copy has only in-frame clones and leaves some out. The sample lists under 100,000 clones, roughly 89% occurring once. Sequencing input: blood. The receptors come from a person between 18 and 75 years old in good health. CDR3s include the opening cysteine and the closing phenylalanine or tryptophan. The D gene is left open where the match is weak. The size of a clone is reported for some rows only, either as once, few or many, or as a class for expanded clones.

TRBV7-8	TRBD1	TRBJ2-7	few	TGTGCCAGCAGCTGGACAGGCTACGAGCAGTACTTC	CASSWTGYEQYF
TRBV7-2	.	TRBJ2-7	once	TGTGCCAGCAGTCAAGGGCCCGGTCGCGAGCAGTACTTC	CASSQGPGREQYF
TRBV7-2	TRBD1	TRBJ1-2	.	TGTGCCAGCAGCCCAGGACAGGGTCTCTATGGCTACACCTTC	CASSPGQGLYGYTF
TRBV9	.	TRBJ2-3	once	TGTGCCAGCAGCCCCAGGGACGGTAGCACAGATACGCAGTATTTT	CASSPRDGSTDTQYF
TRBV27	.	TRBJ2-6	.	TGTGCCAGCAGTCCAGAGTCTGGGGCCAACGTCCTGACTTTC	CASSPESGANVLTF
TRBV9	.	TRBJ2-1	once	TGTGCCAGCAGCGTAGTTGGGTTTGATGAGCAGTTCTTC	CASSVVGFDEQFF
TRBV5-1	.	TRBJ1-6	.	TGCGCCAGCAGCTTGAAGAATTCACCCCTCCACTTT	CASSLKNSPLHF
TRBV14	TRBD1	TRBJ2-7	.	TGTGCCAGCAGCCCTCGGACAGGCTTACTCTCCTACGAGCAGTACTTC	CASSPRTGLLSYEQYF
TRBV4-2	TRBD2	TRBJ2-4	.	TGTGCCAGCAGCCGAGAGGGGACTAGCGGGAGAACGGCCAAAAACATTCAGTACTTC	CASSREGTSGRTAKNIQYF
TRBV6-6	.	TRBJ1-1	.	TGTGCCAGCAGCTTACTAGGGGCAATTGAAGCTTTCTTT	CASSLLGAIEAFF
TRBV12-5	.	TRBJ1-4	once	TGTGCTAGTGGTTCCCCCGGGGACGGGAGTGAAAAACTGTTTTTT	CASGSPGDGSEKLFF
TRBV5-6	.	TRBJ2-1	.	TGTGCCAGCAGCTTGGATGGGGGGCCGGGTAATGAGCAGTTCTTC	CASSLDGGPGNEQFF
TRBV11-2	.	TRBJ2-2	.	TGTGCCAGCAGCTTAGAGTCCGTGGCCGGGGAGCTGTTTTTT	CASSLESVAGELFF
TRBV6-1	.	TRBJ1-2	.	TGTGCCAGCAGTCCACTGGCGGGGGCTAACTATGGCTACACCTTC	CASSPLAGANYGYTF
TRBV6-5	.	TRBJ1-2	.	TGTGCCAGCAGTTTGGCGAGGCCAGCTTATGGCTACACCTTC	CASSLARPAYGYTF
TRBV12-5	TRBD1	TRBJ1-2	once	TGTGCTAGTGGTTACCTGACAGGGTCCCTTGGCTACACCTTC	CASGYLTGSLGYTF
TRBV15	.	TRBJ1-2	.	TGTGCCACCAGCAGAGTAAGGGCTCCCAACTATGGCTACACCTTC	CATSRVRAPNYGYTF
TRBV10-3	TRBD1	TRBJ1-2	.	TGTGCCATCAGGGGGCCTGAAAAGGACAGGATTCATGGCTACACCTTC	CAIRGPEKDRIHGYTF
TRBV5-1	TRBD1	TRBJ1-2	.	TGCGCCAGCAGCTTATCCGGGACAGGGATAAATGGCTACACCTTC	CASSLSGTGINGYTF
TRBV9	.	TRBJ2-1	.	TGTGCCAGCAGCGTTCGCGTGGACAATGAGCAGTTCTTC	CASSVRVDNEQFF
TRBV5-5	.	TRBJ2-2	.	TGTGCCAGCAGCTCAGAAGGAACCGGGGAGCTGTTTTTT	CASSSEGTGELFF
TRBV9	.	TRBJ2-1	once	TGTGCCAGCAGCTCCGGGACAATCTACAATGAGCAGTTCTTC	CASSSGTIYNEQFF
TRBV29-1	TRBD2	TRBJ2-2	.	TGCAGCGTGGGGGGGGTCCGCGGGAACGCGAACACCGGGGAGCTGTTTTTT	CSVGGVRGNANTGELFF
TRBV5-4	TRBD2	TRBJ2-1	.	TGTGCCAGCAGCTTCGGCGGGGGGGTATTTTATGAGCAGTTCTTC	CASSFGGGVFYEQFF
TRBV5-1	.	TRBJ2-7	.	TGCGCCAGCAGCGGAAGGACAGCTTCCTACGAGCAGTACTTC	CASSGRTASYEQYF
TRBV10-3	.	TRBJ1-2	.	TGTGCCATCAGTGAGTCGGGGACCTACTCTAACTATGGCTACACCTTC	CAISESGTYSNYGYTF
TRBV4-1	.	TRBJ1-5	.	TGCGCCAGCAGCCAAGAGGGCAGATTCAATCAGCCCCAGCATTTT	CASSQEGRFNQPQHF
TRBV5-1	TRBD2	TRBJ2-3	.	TGCGCCAGCAGCTGGAGGACTAGTAGTTACCTAGATACGCAGTATTTT	CASSWRTSSYLDTQYF
TRBV2	.	TRBJ1-3	.	TGTGCCAGCAGTGTGGACAGCTTAACGATTTCTGGAAACACCATATATTTT	CASSVDSLTISGNTIYF
TRBV7-9	.	TRBJ1-2	once	TGTGCCATAAAGGCAGAAAAGAATGGCTACACCTTC	CAIKAEKNGYTF
TRBV7-6	TRBD1	TRBJ1-4	.	TGTGCCAGCAGCCCCAGACAGGGCCGGGAAAAACTGTTTTTT	CASSPRQGREKLFF
TRBV25-1	TRBD2	TRBJ2-5	once	TGTGCCAGCAGTGCCCCTTCCGGGAGGGCGGGGAAGACCCAGTACTTC	CASSAPSGRAGKTQYF
TRBV5-1	.	TRBJ2-3	.	TGCGCCAGCAGCTCCAGGGGTGATACGCAGTATTTT	CASSSRGDTQYF
TRBV7-9	.	TRBJ1-2	.	TGTGCCAGCAGCTTAATAATGGTTGGCTACACCTTC	CASSLIMVGYTF
TRBV18	TRBD1	TRBJ1-2	.	TGTGCCAGCTCACCCCAGGGGGCGGCCGGTGGCTACACCTTC	CASSPQGAAGGYTF
TRBV2	TRBD1	TRBJ1-6	few	TGTGCCAGCAGTGCCGACAGGGAAAATTCACCCCTCCACTTT	CASSADRENSPLHF
TRBV10-3	TRBD1	TRBJ2-1	.	TGTGCCATCAGCACAGGGGGTAGAAGGTATGAGCAGTTCTTC	CAISTGGRRYEQFF
TRBV6-5	.	TRBJ1-5	.	TGTGCCAGCAGTTACTCACAGGCTTATCAGCCCCAGCATTTT	CASSYSQAYQPQHF
TRBV7-9	.	TRBJ1-4	.	TGTGCCAGCAGCTTAAAGGCCGGGGCAATCAATGAAAAACTGTTTTTT	CASSLKAGAINEKLFF
TRBV5-1	TRBD1	TRBJ2-5	.	TGCGCCAGCAGCTTGAGCACCAGGGGGTGGGAGACCCAGTACTTC	CASSLSTRGWETQYF
TRBV15	TRBD1	TRBJ1-5	.	TGTGCCACCAGCAGAATTAAGGGACAGGGGGAGCAGCCCCAGCATTTT	CATSRIKGQGEQPQHF
TRBV7-8	.	TRBJ1-5	.	TGTGCCAGCAGCCGTCCCAATCAGCCCCAGCATTTT	CASSRPNQPQHF
TRBV19	.	TRBJ2-1	.	TGTGCCAGTAGTATGGGGTCCCAGCGGAGCTCCTACAATGAGCAGTTCTTC	CASSMGSQRSSYNEQFF
TRBV6-5	.	TRBJ1-4	.	TGTGCCAGCGGGGTGGGAGTTGAAAAACTGTTTTTT	CASGVGVEKLFF
TRBV30	.	TRBJ2-7	.	TGTGCCTGGAGTGGTCTGTCCTACGAGCAGTACTTC	CAWSGLSYEQYF
TRBV19	.	TRBJ1-4	.	TGTGCCAGTAGTATGTTCGAGGCAACTAATGAAAAACTGTTTTTT	CASSMFEATNEKLFF
TRBV30	.	TRBJ2-3	.	TGTGCCTGGAGTGTTCCGACAGCTAGCACAGATACGCAGTATTTT	CAWSVPTASTDTQYF
TRBV7-2	.	TRBJ2-7	.	TGTGCCAGCAGCTTACTTGGCCTAGACTACGAGCAGTACTTC	CASSLLGLDYEQYF
TRBV10-2	.	TRBJ2-7	.	TGCGCCAGCAGCCGAGTCGGGACTGGGACCTACGAGCAGTACTTC	CASSRVGTGTYEQYF
TRBV2	.	TRBJ2-3	.	TGTGCCAGCAGGAAGTTAGGGTCCACAGATACGCAGTATTTT	CASRKLGSTDTQYF
TRBV6-1	TRBD1	TRBJ1-5	.	TGTGCCAGCAGTGCCTCCGGGACAGAGACTTATCAGCCCCAGCATTTT	CASSASGTETYQPQHF
TRBV28	TRBD1	TRBJ1-1	.	TGTGCCAGCAGTTACACCTCTCCAGGGGGCACTGAAGCTTTCTTT	CASSYTSPGGTEAFF
TRBV25-1	.	TRBJ1-1	.	TGTGCCAGCACGACGCAGGGTTTGTTTAGAACTGAAGCTTTCTTT	CASTTQGLFRTEAFF
TRBV4-3	.	TRBJ1-1	few	TGCGCCAGCAGCCAAGATCACGCCAGAAGGAACACTGAAGCTTTCTTT	CASSQDHARRNTEAFF
TRBV6-5	.	TRBJ2-7	.	TGTGCGGTTAAGCGCTCTGGCGAGCAGTACTTC	CAVKRSGEQYF
TRBV7-9	TRBD1	TRBJ1-1	.	TGTGCCAGCCTCCAGGGGGAAAGGAGGACTGAAGCTTTCTTT	CASLQGERRTEAFF
TRBV9	TRBD2	TRBJ2-1	.	TGTGCCAGCAGCGGGCGGTTGGGACTAGCGGGAATCAACAATGAGCAGTTCTTC	CASSGRLGLAGINNEQFF
TRBV7-2	.	TRBJ1-3	.	TGTGCCAGCAGCTTACGGGTTGGTAGGACATCCTCTGGAAACACCATATATTTT	CASSLRVGRTSSGNTIYF
TRBV21-1	.	TRBJ2-7	.	TGTGCCAGCAGCGCAACCTCGCAGGGGACTGGCGAGCAGTACTTC	CASSATSQGTGEQYF
TRBV10-3	TRBD1	TRBJ2-7	.	TGTGCCATCACCCCTGGGACAGGGCCGACGTCTAGCTCCTACGAGCAGTACTTC	CAITPGTGPTSSSYEQYF